The entry below gives a single T cell receptor (beta chain) sequence along with its context. The antigen is unknown. Using immunoSEQ multiplex PCR, the repertoire was profiled, and TCRdb retains in-frame clones only, with some absent. The repertoire holds some 130,000 clones, with roughly 78% as singletons. CDR1 is SGDLS and CDR2 is YYNGEE in the germline V gene. The CDR3 runs to 13 residues. Trimming shortened V by 3 bases and J by 4 bases, and 10 bases separated the two germline ends. The sample belongs to a study of a mutant IDH1 vaccine in newly diagnosed glioma. Points from the study as a whole: Seemingly, pseudoprogression had no relation to changes in the top peripheral T cell clonotypes.

Time point here: week 11, during vaccination. Topical imiquimod accompanied each vaccine dose, which consisted of 300 ug of mutant IDH1 20-mer peptide. Sequenced here: PBMCs, sampled from a glioma patient whose treatment included an IDH1 peptide vaccine. The receptor was isolated from a man aged 40-49 years with glioma. The chain has TRBV9 and TRBJ1-2, with TRBD1 as a possible D gene (6 bases). As DNA, the CDR3 is TGTGCCAGCAGCGACACAGGGATCTATGGCTACACCTTC. Translated: CASSDTGIYGYTF.